This record concerns one T cell receptor beta chain sequence. Its matching antigen is unknown. The data derive from a study of T cell responses to AZD1222 COVID-19 vaccine. The repertoire was sequenced with immunoSEQ multiplex PCR; TCRdb's copy has only in-frame clones and lacks some. The sample comprises 160,000 or so clones, about 91% of which are singletons, and 4.4% rests with the top ten. Study results and caveats: Repertoire sampling happened only post peak T cell response.

V shed 6 bases and J 10 bases; nucleotides not matched to a gene: 11. This CDR3 is 14 amino acids long. Germline V gene data show CDR1 as LNHNV and CDR2 as YYDKDF (reference sequence). The chain uses TRBV15 and TRBJ1-5, with TRBD1 matching over 8 bases. The origin of this receptor is an adult in good health. The specimen was peripheral blood, collected on day 0 of MenACWY control vaccination. CDR3 nucleotides: TGTGCCACCAGGACCGACAGGGGCCCTGGACCCCAGCATTTT. Amino acid sequence: CATRTDRGPGPQHF.